The next 28 T cell receptor beta chains were all read from a single sample in a study of tumor-infiltrating lymphocytes in localized non-small cell lung cancer. Assay used: immunoSEQ multiplex PCR; TCRdb lists only in-frame clones, some missing. The table has 9,500 to 15,000 clones, under 90% seen once. The specimen was lung tumor tissue. Receptor source: a human donor with non-small cell lung cancer.

This clone has only one observation. The chain links TRBV5-1 to TRBJ1-5; D not resolved. V was pared by 1 base and J by 5 bases, with 13 bases between. Looked up from germline, CDR1 is SGHRS and CDR2 is YFSETQ. The CDR3 covers 15 residues. The CDR3 loop reads CASSLLGNRYQPQHF. CDR3 DNA: TGCGCCAGCAGCTTGTTGGGGAATCGGTATCAGCCCCAGCATTTT.

Note on this clone: Other DNA sequences from this sample encode an identical CDR3 as well. The V call is TRBV5-4, the J call TRBJ2-5, with D uncertain. Trimming took off 0 bases at V and 0 bases at J, with 9 bases between the two ends. Per the germline V gene, CDR1 is SGHNT and CDR2 is YYREEE (reference sequence). CDR3 size: 15 residues. The CDR3 region has the DNA TGTGCCAGCAGCTTGGCCTTGGCGGACCAAGAGACCCAGTACTTC. It codes for CASSLALADQETQYF.

This chain links TRBV7-2 with TRBJ2-2, with D tentatively TRBD1 or TRBD2 (6 bases each). The CDR3 loop spans 17 amino acids. The germline CDR1 and CDR2 sequences are SGHTA and FQGNSA. With 5 bases removed from V and 5 bases from J, the gap between germline ends came to 21 bases. The CDR3 DNA is TGTGCCAGCAGCCCGGGGGCTGGCAGGGTAATAACCGGGGAGCTGTTTTTT. Translated, it gives CASSPGAGRVITGELFF.

In regard to this clone: An end of the junction does not agree with germline; a read error may underlie this. V gene TRBV2 combines with J gene TRBJ2-5; perhaps TRBD1 as D (6 bases). Germline lookup yields CDR1 SNHLY and CDR2 FYNNEI. This CDR3 has 12 amino acids. CDR3 amino acids: CASRQDQETQYF. CDR3 DNA sequence: TGTGCTAGCAGACAGGACCAAGAGACCCAGTACTTC.

Regarding this clone: This same CDR3 is encoded by further DNA sequences in the sample. V is TRBV6-1 and J is TRBJ1-5; D is possibly TRBD1 (6 bases). The germline CDR1 and CDR2 sequences are MNHNS and SASEGT. This CDR3 spans 14 amino acids. The ends were cut back, 7 bases at V and 1 base at J, with 11 bases in the middle. The CDR3 loop reads CASNPTGSNQPQHF. The CDR3 region has the DNA TGTGCCAGCAACCCGACAGGCAGCAATCAGCCCCAGCATTTT.

This chain links TRBV6-4 with TRBJ1-2; possibly TRBD1 for D (5 bases). Germline V lookup: CDR1 MRHNA, CDR2 SNTAGT. The length of the CDR3 is 11 residues. Trimming took 10 bases from V and 2 from J, leaving 8 bases between them. Here the CDR3 reads CATRDNYGYTF. The CDR3 coding sequence is TGTGCCACCCGGGACAACTATGGCTACACCTTC.

V usage is TRBV11-2 and J usage is TRBJ1-2; maybe TRBD1 (5 bases). The CDR3 loop spans 13 amino acids. V was pared by 2 bases and J by 3 bases, with 7 bases between. Germline lookup yields CDR1 SGHAT and CDR2 FQNNGV. CDR3 nucleotide sequence: TGTGCCAGCAGCTTATCGGGGGACTATGGCTACACCTTC. It translates to CASSLSGDYGYTF.

The rearrangement uses TRBV4-2 and TRBJ1-2; TRBD1 agrees at 7 bases. Losses at the gene ends were 5 bases for V and 3 bases for J; bases not matched to a gene: 9. Germline CDR1 is LGHNA and CDR2 is YNFKEQ. There are 15 residues in the CDR3. CDR3 nucleotides: TGTGCCAGCAGCTACCAACCAGGACAGGACTATGGCTACACCTTC. This encodes CASSYQPGQDYGYTF.

This chain links TRBV29-1 with TRBJ2-3; D is perhaps TRBD1 (6 bases). The CDR3 has 13 residues. Trimming pared 4 bases from V and 3 bases from J, leaving 11 bases between. Germline values: CDR1 SQVTM, CDR2 ANQGSEA. This CDR3 reads CSVGTGNTDTQYF. The CDR3, as DNA: TGCAGCGTTGGCACAGGGAATACAGATACGCAGTATTTT.

The chain couples TRBV7-2 to TRBJ2-1, with D possibly matching TRBD1 (6 bases). CDR1 and CDR2 from the germline V gene are SGHTA and FQGNSA. V lost 0 bases to trimming and J lost 11 bases, with 14 bases between them. This CDR3 has 14 residues. CDR3 in DNA: TGTGCCAGCAGCTTAGCGCTGGTATGGGACAAGCAGTTCTTC. It codes for CASSLALVWDKQFF.

The chain links TRBV18 to TRBJ1-5; no reliable D call. The CDR3 is 14 residues long. V lost 2 bases and J 3 bases, leaving 8 bases between the germline ends. CDR1 is KGHSH and CDR2 is LQKENI in the germline V gene. The CDR3 here is CASSPSLDNQPQHF. The DNA of the CDR3 is TGTGCCAGCTCACCATCCTTAGACAATCAGCCCCAGCATTTT.

This clone was counted a single time. V and J are TRBV7-2 and TRBJ1-1, with no clear D. From germline, CDR1 is SGHTA and CDR2 FQGNSA. The germline V and J ends were trimmed by 1 base and 1 base, with 4 bases remaining between them. The CDR3 spans 13 residues. The CDR3 sequence is CASSLERNTEAFF. The DNA for the CDR3 is TGTGCCAGCAGCTTAGAGCGGAACACTGAAGCTTTCTTT.

The chain has TRBV6-1 and TRBJ1-3, with D hard to call. CDR3 length: 14 residues. Germline lookup yields CDR1 MNHNS and CDR2 SASEGT. Trimming stripped 5 bases from V and 1 base from J, with 9 bases between. CDR3 DNA: TGTGCCAGCAGTATCACCTTTTCTGGAAACACCATATATTTT. Translated: CASSITFSGNTIYF.

This sequence joins TRBV10-3 and TRBJ2-7; the D gene is possibly TRBD1 (5 bases). CDR1 and CDR2 from the germline V gene are ENHRY and SYGVKD. The V gene lost 2 bases and the J gene lost 7 bases, with 6 bases spanning the gap. The CDR3 runs to 11 residues. The CDR3 sequence: CAISERQEQYF. The CDR3 bases are TGTGCCATCAGTGAGAGACAGGAGCAGTACTTC.

This sequence joins TRBV6-1 and TRBJ1-5; 7 bases fit TRBD1. The CDR3 sequence is 15 residues long. The trim removed 2 bases at V and 7 bases at J, leaving 8 bases unmatched. Germline-derived CDR1 and CDR2 are MNHNS and SASEGT. The CDR3 is CASSEREGAWQPQHF. CDR3 bases: TGTGCCAGCAGTGAACGCGAGGGGGCCTGGCAGCCCCAGCATTTT.

V and J are TRBV7-2 and TRBJ1-1; D might be TRBD1 (6 bases). V was trimmed by 5 bases and J by 3 bases, leaving 16 bases between them. The CDR3 is 15 residues long. The germline gives CDR1 SGHTA, CDR2 FQGNSA. CDR3 bases: TGTGCCAGCAGCCGATTGGACAGCGGGTACACTGAAGCTTTCTTT. Protein product: CASSRLDSGYTEAFF.

The rearrangement uses TRBV10-3 and TRBJ2-5, with a weak D call TRBD1 (5 bases). The CDR3 contains 15 residues. V lost 0 bases and J 0 bases, leaving 8 bases between the germline ends. Germline values: CDR1 ENHRY, CDR2 SYGVKD. The CDR3 sequence is CAISESGAYQETQYF. Written as DNA, the CDR3 is TGTGCCATCAGTGAGTCAGGGGCGTACCAAGAGACCCAGTACTTC.

The chain is built from TRBV5-6 and TRBJ2-1; TRBD2 aligns across 11 bases. Germline-derived CDR1 and CDR2 are SGHDT and YYEEEE. The CDR3 runs to 15 residues. V shed 0 bases, J shed 7 bases, and the junction held 3 bases outside the gene matches. CDR3 nucleotides: TGTGCCAGCAGCTTGGACACTAGCGGGAGAAATGAGCAGTTCTTC. Protein product: CASSLDTSGRNEQFF.

A single count supports this clone. V and J are TRBV14 and TRBJ2-6, with D perhaps matching TRBD2 (6 bases). Germline V gives CDR1 SGHDN, CDR2 FVKESK. The germline V and J ends were trimmed by 4 bases and 0 bases, with 10 bases remaining between them. This CDR3 region has 16 residues. The CDR3 is CASSPQAGSGANVLTF. The CDR3 DNA is TGTGCCAGCAGCCCCCAAGCGGGCTCTGGGGCCAACGTCCTGACTTTC.

This clone has a single count. The J gene is TRBJ2-2, the V gene TRBV5-1; D unclear. The V and J ends lost 4 bases and 5 bases respectively, with 12 bases between them. CDR1 and CDR2 from the germline V gene are SGHRS and YFSETQ. The CDR3 contains 14 residues. CDR3 DNA: TGCGCCAGCAGCCTTCCCGACCCTACCGGGGAGCTGTTTTTT. Protein product: CASSLPDPTGELFF.

V gene TRBV2 combines with J gene TRBJ2-7, with TRBD2 identical over 9 bases. The length of the CDR3 is 15 residues. V gave up 5 bases and J gave up 6 bases; unmatched junction bases: 11. Germline loops: CDR1 SNHLY, CDR2 FYNNEI. CDR3 bases: TGTGCCAGCAGTATTGGTAGCGGGAGATCAGGCGAGCAGTACTTC. It codes for CASSIGSGRSGEQYF.

This chain links TRBV2 with TRBJ2-7; D gene ambiguous. CDR3 length: 15 amino acids. Germline values: CDR1 SNHLY, CDR2 FYNNEI. V lost 8 bases to trimming and J lost 2 bases, with 19 bases between them. CDR3: CASGTGGRRAYEQYF. The CDR3 DNA reads as TGTGCCAGCGGCACTGGCGGTCGTAGGGCCTACGAGCAGTACTTC.

The count of this clone is one. The chain couples TRBV15 to TRBJ2-5, with TRBD2 matching over 7 bases. V lost 5 bases, J lost 4 bases, and 4 bases stayed unmatched. Looked up from germline, CDR1 is LNHNV and CDR2 is YYDKDF (reference sequence). The CDR3 runs 13 residues. The CDR3 loop is CATSSGGSETQYF. For the CDR3, the DNA is TGTGCCACCAGCTCGGGAGGTTCAGAGACCCAGTACTTC.

This clone appeared a single time. This chain uses TRBV19 with TRBJ2-5; a weak D match, TRBD2 (10 bases). V was trimmed by 5 bases and J by 0 bases, leaving 22 bases between them. The CDR3 extends over 18 amino acids. Germline V CDR1 and CDR2: LNHDA, SQIVND (reference sequence). This chain's CDR3 is CASSGQGTSERYQETQYF. In nucleotides, the CDR3 is TGTGCCAGTAGTGGACAGGGGACTAGCGAAAGGTACCAAGAGACCCAGTACTTC.

This clone was observed once. The genes are TRBV15 and TRBJ2-5, with a tentative D call TRBD2 (7 bases). V lost 0 bases and J lost 8, with 22 bases in between. This CDR3 comprises 17 residues. Germline-derived CDR1 and CDR2 are LNHNV and YYDKDF (reference sequence). CDR3 region: CATSRDWEGAGAGTQYF. CDR3 bases: TGTGCCACCAGCAGAGATTGGGAGGGCGCAGGGGCTGGAACCCAGTACTTC.

The V gene is TRBV10-3, the J gene TRBJ2-3; perhaps TRBD2 as D (6 bases). The germline V gene encodes CDR1 ENHRY and CDR2 SYGVKD. The CDR3 consists of 18 residues. Deletions cut 0 bases from V and 2 bases from J, with 18 bases between. CDR3 DNA: TGTGCCATCAGTGAGTCATTGTCGGCGGGATCCTACACAGATACGCAGTATTTT. It encodes CAISESLSAGSYTDTQYF.

This clone was found a few times. The chain recombines TRBV10-1 with TRBJ2-2; D is perhaps TRBD2 (6 bases). The CDR3 has 14 residues. V was trimmed by 3 bases and J by 9 bases, leaving 14 bases between them. Germline CDR1 is WNHNN and CDR2 is SYGVQD (reference sequence). The CDR3 region has the DNA TGCGCCAGCAGTGACTCCTCCGGAGGGCGGGAGCTGTTTTTT. Protein sequence: CASSDSSGGRELFF.

The rearrangement links TRBV5-4 to TRBJ1-2, with D tentatively TRBD1 (5 bases). The CDR3 consists of 15 residues. V shed 2 bases and J shed 1 base, with 12 bases lying between them. Germline CDR1 and CDR2: SGHNT and YYREEE (reference sequence). The chain's CDR3 is CASSFQGEFNYGYTF. The DNA for the CDR3 is TGTGCCAGCAGCTTCCAGGGAGAATTTAACTATGGCTACACCTTC.